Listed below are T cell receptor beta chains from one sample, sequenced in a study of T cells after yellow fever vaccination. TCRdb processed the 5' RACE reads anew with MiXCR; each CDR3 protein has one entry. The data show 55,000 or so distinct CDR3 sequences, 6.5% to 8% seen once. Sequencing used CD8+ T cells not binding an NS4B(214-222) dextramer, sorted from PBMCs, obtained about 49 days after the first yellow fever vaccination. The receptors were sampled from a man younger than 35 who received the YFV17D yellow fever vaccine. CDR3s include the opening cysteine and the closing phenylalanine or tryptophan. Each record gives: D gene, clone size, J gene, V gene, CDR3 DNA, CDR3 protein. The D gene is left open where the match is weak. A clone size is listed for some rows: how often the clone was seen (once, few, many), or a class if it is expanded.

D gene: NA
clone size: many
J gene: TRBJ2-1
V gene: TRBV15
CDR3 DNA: TGTGCCACCAGCGGTTTACCGGGGGCCAACAATGAGCAGTTCTTC
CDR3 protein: CATSGLPGANNEQFF

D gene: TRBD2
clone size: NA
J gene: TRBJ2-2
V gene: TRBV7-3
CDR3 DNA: TGTGCCAGCAGCTTGACTAGCGGGGGGGCTGGTCATGAGGAGCTGTTTTTT
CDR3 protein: CASSLTSGGAGHEELFF

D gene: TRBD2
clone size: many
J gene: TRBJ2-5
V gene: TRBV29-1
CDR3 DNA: TGCAGCGTTGAAGAACGGCCTAGCGGGCGACTTTTCCAAGAGACCCAGTACTTC
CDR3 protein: CSVEERPSGRLFQETQYF

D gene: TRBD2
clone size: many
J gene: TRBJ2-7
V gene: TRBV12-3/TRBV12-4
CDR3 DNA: TGTGCCAGCAGTTTAAAGGGGAGGGACGAGCAGTACTTC
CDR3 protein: CASSLKGRDEQYF

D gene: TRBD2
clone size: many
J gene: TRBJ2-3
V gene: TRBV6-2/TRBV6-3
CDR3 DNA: TGTGCCAGCAGTAGCGGGGGTGCCACAGATACGCAGTATTTT
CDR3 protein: CASSSGGATDTQYF

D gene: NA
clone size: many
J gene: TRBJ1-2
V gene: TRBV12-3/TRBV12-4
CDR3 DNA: TGTGCCAGCAGACTTACCCGTAAGGACGGCTACACCTTC
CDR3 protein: CASRLTRKDGYTF

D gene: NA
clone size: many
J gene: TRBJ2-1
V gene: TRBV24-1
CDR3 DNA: TGTGCCACCAGTGGACGGAACGTAAATGAGCAGTTCTTC
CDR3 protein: CATSGRNVNEQFF

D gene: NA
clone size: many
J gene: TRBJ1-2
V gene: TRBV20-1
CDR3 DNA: TGCAGTGCTAGTGGACCAGGCTACACCTTC
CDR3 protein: CSASGPGYTF

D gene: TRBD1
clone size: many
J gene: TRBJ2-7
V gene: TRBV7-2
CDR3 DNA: TGTGCCAGCAGCTTTAGAGGGGACAGATACTACGAGCAGTACTTC
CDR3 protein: CASSFRGDRYYEQYF

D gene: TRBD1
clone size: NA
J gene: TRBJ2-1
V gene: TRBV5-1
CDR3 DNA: TGCGCCGCAGGGGGTGCAGGGTATACTGAGCAGTTCTTC
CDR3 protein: CAAGGAGYTEQFF

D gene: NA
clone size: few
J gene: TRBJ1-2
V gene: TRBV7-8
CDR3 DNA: TGTGCCAGCAGCCCAGTAAAGGCATGGGGTGGCTACACCTTC
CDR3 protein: CASSPVKAWGGYTF

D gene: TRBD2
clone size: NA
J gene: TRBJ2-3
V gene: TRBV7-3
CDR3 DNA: TGTGCCAGCAGCCCACTAGCGGGGGGGCCCAGGAGCACAGATACGCAGTATTTT
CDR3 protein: CASSPLAGGPRSTDTQYF

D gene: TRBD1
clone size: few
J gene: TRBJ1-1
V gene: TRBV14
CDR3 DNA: TGTGCCAGCAGCCCATCAATTGTCGGGACAGGTGAAGCTTTCTTT
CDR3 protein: CASSPSIVGTGEAFF

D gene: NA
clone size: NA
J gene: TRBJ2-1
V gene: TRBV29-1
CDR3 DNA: TGCAGCGTTGGGCCACCGGATGTTGGAGGGCAGTTCTTC
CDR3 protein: CSVGPPDVGGQFF

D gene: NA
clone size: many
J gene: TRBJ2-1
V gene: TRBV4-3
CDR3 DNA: TGCGCCAGCAGCCAAGGAACAGGGATAAATGAGCAGTTCTTC
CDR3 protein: CASSQGTGINEQFF

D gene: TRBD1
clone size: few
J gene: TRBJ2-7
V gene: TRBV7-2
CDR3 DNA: TGTGCCAGCAGCCAGGGGGAATACGAGCAGTACTTC
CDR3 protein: CASSQGEYEQYF

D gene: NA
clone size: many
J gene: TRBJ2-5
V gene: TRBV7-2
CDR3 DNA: TGTGCCAGCAGCTTAGGGTACGAAGAGACCCAGTACTTC
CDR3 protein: CASSLGYEETQYF

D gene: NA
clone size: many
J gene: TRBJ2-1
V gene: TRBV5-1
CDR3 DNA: TGCGCCAGCGCCGGGACATCCTACAATGAGCAGTTCTTC
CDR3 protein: CASAGTSYNEQFF

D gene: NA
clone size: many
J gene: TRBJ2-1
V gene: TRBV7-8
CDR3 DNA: TGTGCCAGCAGCCTAGGTGCGGGAGAGCAGTTCTTC
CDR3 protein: CASSLGAGEQFF

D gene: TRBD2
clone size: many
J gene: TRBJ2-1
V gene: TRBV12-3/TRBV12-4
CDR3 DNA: TGTGCCAGCAGTTTAGCCCGTCTAGCGGGGGGCCCAGGGCAGTTCTTC
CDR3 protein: CASSLARLAGGPGQFF

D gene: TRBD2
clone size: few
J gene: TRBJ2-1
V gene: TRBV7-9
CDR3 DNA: TGTGCCAGCAGCCCAACGACTAGCGGGGGGGGCGGTGAGCAGTTCTTC
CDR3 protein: CASSPTTSGGGGEQFF

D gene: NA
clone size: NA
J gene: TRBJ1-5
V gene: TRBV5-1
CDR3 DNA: TGCGCCAGCAGCCCGGGACACGGCGATCAGCCCCAGCATTTT
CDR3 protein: CASSPGHGDQPQHF

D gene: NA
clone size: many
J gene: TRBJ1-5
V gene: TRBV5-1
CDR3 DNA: TGCGCCAGCAGCCCCGGCTGGGGTAGCAATCAGCCCCAGCATTTT
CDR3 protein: CASSPGWGSNQPQHF

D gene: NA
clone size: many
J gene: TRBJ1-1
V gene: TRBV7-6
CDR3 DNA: TGTGCCAGCAGCTTAGATGGGGCTGAAGCTTTCTTT
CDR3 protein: CASSLDGAEAFF

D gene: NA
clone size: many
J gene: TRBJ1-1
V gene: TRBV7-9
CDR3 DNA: TGTGCCAGCAGCTTAGCAGGCACTGAAGCTTTCTTT
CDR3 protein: CASSLAGTEAFF

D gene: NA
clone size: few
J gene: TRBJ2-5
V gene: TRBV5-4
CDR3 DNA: TGTGCCAGCAGCTCGGGACAAGAACAAGAGACCCAGTACTTC
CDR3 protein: CASSSGQEQETQYF

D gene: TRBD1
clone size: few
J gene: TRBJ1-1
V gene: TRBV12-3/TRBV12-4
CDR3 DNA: TGTGCCAGCAGAATGGGACAGGGTAACACTGAAGCTTTCTTT
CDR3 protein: CASRMGQGNTEAFF

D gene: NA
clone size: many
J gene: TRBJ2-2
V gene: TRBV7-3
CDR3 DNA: TGTGCCAGCACCTACACCGGGGAGCTGTTTTTT
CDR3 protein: CASTYTGELFF

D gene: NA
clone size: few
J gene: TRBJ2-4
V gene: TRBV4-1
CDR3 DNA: TGCGCCAGCAGCGGGGGTTCGGCCAAAAACATTCAGTACTTC
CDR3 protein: CASSGGSAKNIQYF

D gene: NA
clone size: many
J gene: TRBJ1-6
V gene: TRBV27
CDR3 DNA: TGTGCCAGCAGTGGGGGTCGGTCACCCCTCCACTTT
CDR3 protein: CASSGGRSPLHF

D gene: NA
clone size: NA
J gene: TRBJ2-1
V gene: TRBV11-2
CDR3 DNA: TGTGCCAGCAGCCCGGGAACAGGGATTTCGAATGAGCAGTTCTTC
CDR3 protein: CASSPGTGISNEQFF

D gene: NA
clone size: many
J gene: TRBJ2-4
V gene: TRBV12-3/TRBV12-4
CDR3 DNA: TGTGCCAGCAGTTTTATGGGTCTTGAAAACATTCAGTACTTC
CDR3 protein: CASSFMGLENIQYF

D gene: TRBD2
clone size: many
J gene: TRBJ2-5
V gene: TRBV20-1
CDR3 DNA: TGCAGTGCTAGGGATGGTAGCGGGCAAGAGACCCAGTACTTC
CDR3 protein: CSARDGSGQETQYF

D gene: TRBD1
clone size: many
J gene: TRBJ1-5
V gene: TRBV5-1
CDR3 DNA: TGCGCCAGCAGCGAGACAGGGGGACCGAGTCAGCCCCAGCATTTT
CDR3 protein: CASSETGGPSQPQHF

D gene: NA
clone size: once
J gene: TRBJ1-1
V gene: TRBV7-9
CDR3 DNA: TGTGCCAGCAGCTTAAAACATGGTATGAACACTGAAGCTTTCTTT
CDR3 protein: CASSLKHGMNTEAFF

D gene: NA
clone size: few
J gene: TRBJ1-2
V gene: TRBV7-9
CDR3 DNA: TGTGCCAGCACCTTTTGGGGGCGCGGGGAGGAGGACTATGGCTACACCTTC
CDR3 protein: CASTFWGRGEEDYGYTF

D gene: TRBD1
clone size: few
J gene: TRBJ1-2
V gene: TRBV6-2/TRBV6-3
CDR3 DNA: TGTGCCAGCAGTTCACGGGCAGGGGGCTTCTATGGCTACACCTTC
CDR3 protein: CASSSRAGGFYGYTF

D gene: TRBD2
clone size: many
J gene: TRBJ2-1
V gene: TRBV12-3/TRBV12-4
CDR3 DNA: TGTGCCAGCAGAAATACGACTAGCGGGGCAGGTGAGCAGTTCTTC
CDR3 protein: CASRNTTSGAGEQFF

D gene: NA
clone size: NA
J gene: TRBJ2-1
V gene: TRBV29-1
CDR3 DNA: TGCAGCGAGGTAGGGGCAGGGAATGAGCAGTTCTTC
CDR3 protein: CSEVGAGNEQFF

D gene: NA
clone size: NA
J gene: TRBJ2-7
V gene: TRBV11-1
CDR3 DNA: TGTGCCAGCAGCGCCACCCCCGGGCAGGGGAGAAAAAGCTCCTACGAGCAGTACTTC
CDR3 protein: CASSATPGQGRKSSYEQYF

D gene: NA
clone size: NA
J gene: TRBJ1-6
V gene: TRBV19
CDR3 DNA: TGTGCCAGTAGTATAGGAGGCTCACCCCTCCACTTT
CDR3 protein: CASSIGGSPLHF

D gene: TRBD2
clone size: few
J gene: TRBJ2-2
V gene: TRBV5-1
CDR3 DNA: TGCGCCAGCAGCTTGGAACCGCTTACTAGCGGGGGGGACACCGGGGAGCTGTTTTTT
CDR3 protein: CASSLEPLTSGGDTGELFF

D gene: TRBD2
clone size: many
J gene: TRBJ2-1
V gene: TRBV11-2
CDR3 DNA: TGTGCCAGCAGCTTGGGCGGGGGATACTACAATGAGCAGTTCTTC
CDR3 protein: CASSLGGGYYNEQFF

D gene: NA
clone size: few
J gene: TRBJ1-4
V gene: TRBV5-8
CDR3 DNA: TGTGCCAGCGGGGGAAGGAGTGAAAAACTGTTTTTT
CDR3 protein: CASGGRSEKLFF

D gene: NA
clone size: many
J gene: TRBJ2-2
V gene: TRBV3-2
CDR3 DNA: TGTGCCAGCAGCCTTATGACGTTGGGACTAGCGGGGCCCAGTTCCACCACCGGGGAGCTGTTTTTT
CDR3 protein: CASSLMTLGLAGPSSTTGELFF

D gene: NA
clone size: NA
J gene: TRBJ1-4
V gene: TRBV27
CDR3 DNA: TGTGCCAGCAGTTTTGGAGGAACTAATGAAAAACTGTTTTTT
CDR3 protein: CASSFGGTNEKLFF

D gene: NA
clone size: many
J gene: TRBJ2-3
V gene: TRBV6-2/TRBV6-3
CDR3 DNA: TGTGCCAGCAGCTTCAAAACGGGGGAGGTCACAGATACGCAGTATTTT
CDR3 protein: CASSFKTGEVTDTQYF

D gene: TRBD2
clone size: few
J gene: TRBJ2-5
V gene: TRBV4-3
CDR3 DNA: TGCGCCAGCAGCCCAACCTATAGCGGGGGAGGAGAGACCCAGTACTTC
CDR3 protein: CASSPTYSGGGETQYF

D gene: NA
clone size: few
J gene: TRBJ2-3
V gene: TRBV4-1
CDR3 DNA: TGCGCCAGCAGCCAAATGGGTAGCACAGATACGCAGTATTTT
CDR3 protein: CASSQMGSTDTQYF

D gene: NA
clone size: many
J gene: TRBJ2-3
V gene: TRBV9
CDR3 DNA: TGTGCCAGCAGCGCGTCCGGGACGCAAGGGGCCGATACGCAGTATTTT
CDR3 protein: CASSASGTQGADTQYF

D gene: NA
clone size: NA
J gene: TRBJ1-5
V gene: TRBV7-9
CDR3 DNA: TGTGCCAGCAGTTCTTCAGGGGGCAATCAGCCCCAGCATTTT
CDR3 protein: CASSSSGGNQPQHF

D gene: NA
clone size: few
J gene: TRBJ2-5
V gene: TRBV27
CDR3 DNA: TGTGCCAGCAGTCTCGGTAGCAGGGGAGAGACCCAGTACTTC
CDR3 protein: CASSLGSRGETQYF

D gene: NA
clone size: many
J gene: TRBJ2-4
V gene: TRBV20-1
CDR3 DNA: TGCAGTGCTAGGAAACCGAACGGAAACATTCAGTACTTC
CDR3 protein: CSARKPNGNIQYF

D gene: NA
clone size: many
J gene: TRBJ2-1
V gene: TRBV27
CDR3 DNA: TGTGCCAGCAGTTTTGGTGTTTACAATGAGCAGTTCTTC
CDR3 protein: CASSFGVYNEQFF

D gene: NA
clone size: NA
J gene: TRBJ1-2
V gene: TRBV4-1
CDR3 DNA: TGCGCCAGCAGCCAAGGGGGGGGTGGCTACACCTTC
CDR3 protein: CASSQGGGGYTF

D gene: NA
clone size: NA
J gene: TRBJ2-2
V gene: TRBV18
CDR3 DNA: TGTGCCAGCTCACCACCGACGGGCGCCGGCACCGGGGAGCTGTTTTTT
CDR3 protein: CASSPPTGAGTGELFF

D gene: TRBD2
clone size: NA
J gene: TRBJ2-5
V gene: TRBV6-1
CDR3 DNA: TGTGCCAGCAGTGGGACTAGCGGGGGGATGGAGAGCCAGTACTTC
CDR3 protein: CASSGTSGGMESQYF

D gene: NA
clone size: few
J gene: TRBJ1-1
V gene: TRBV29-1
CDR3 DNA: TGCAGCGTTTTGATCGGGTCGAACACTGAAGCTTTCTTT
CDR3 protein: CSVLIGSNTEAFF

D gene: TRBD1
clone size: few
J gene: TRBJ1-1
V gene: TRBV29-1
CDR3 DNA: TGCAGTGTGCCCCGACAGGGGGCTAATGAAGCTTTCTTT
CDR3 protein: CSVPRQGANEAFF

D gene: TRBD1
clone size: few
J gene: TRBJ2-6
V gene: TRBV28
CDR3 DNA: TGTGCCAGCAGTTGGGACAGGGAAGCTGGGGCCAACGTCCTGACTTTC
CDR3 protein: CASSWDREAGANVLTF